This TCR beta chain was profiled in a study of tumor-infiltrating lymphocytes in primary liver carcinoma. Study-wide background: The study enrolled male and female patients aged 30 to 69 years.

The CDR3 runs 17 residues. The V gene's germline CDR1 is LGHNA and CDR2 YSLEER. Note on this clonotype: The antigen is undetermined. The junction departs from the called germline gene at one end, perhaps through a read error.

Whole-study findings and limits: The study found a significantly higher top-250-clone fraction in tumors than in blood (p = 0.039).

Between about 18 and 33 mg of unsorted bulk tissue served as the source from which RNA and DNA were co-extracted. From approximately 0.5 ug of total RNA, TCR beta-specific cDNA was reverse-transcribed using a constant-region primer. ARM-PCR, slightly modified, supplied the TCR beta libraries through three nested multiplex PCR rounds. PCR rounds one and two used TRBV1-TRBV30 forward primers with a C-beta reverse primer for around 9 cycles each. TCRdb analysed the multiplex PCR reads with MiXCR anew, one entry per CDR3 protein. The table includes around 190,000 distinct CDR3 sequences, around four fifths detected once.

Material for sequencing was tumor tissue from primary liver carcinoma. The V and J genes are TRBV4-3 and TRBJ2-6, with no clear D. This TCR derives from a man aged 35 to 55 with primary liver carcinoma and hepatitis B virus infection. The CDR3 reads CASSQDGFHSEANVLTF. The CDR3 nucleotides read TGCGCCAGCAGCCAAGATGGGTTCCACTCTGAGGCCAACGTCCTGACTTTC.